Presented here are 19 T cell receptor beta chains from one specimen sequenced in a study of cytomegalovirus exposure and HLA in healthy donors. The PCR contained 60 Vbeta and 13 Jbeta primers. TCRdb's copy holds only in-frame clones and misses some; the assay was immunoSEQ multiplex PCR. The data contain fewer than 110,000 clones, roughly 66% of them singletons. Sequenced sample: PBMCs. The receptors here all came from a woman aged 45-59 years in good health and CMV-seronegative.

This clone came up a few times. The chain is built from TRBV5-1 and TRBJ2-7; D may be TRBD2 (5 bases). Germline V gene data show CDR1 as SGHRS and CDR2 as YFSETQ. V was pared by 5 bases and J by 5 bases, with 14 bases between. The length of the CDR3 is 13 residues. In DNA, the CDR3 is TGCGCCAGCAGGGGCCGGGAAAGCGACGAGCAGTACTTC. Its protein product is CASRGRESDEQYF.

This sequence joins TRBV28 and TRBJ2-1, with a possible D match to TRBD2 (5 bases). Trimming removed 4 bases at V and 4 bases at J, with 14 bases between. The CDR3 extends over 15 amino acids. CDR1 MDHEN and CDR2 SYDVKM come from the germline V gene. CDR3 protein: CASSSLTRRYNEQFF. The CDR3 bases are TGTGCCAGCAGTTCCTTAACTAGACGGTACAATGAGCAGTTCTTC.

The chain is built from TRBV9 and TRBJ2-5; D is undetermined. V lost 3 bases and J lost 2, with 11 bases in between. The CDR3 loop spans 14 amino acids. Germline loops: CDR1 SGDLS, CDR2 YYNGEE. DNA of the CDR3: TGTGCCAGCAGCGCTTCCGGTCTTCAAGAGACCCAGTACTTC. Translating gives CASSASGLQETQYF.

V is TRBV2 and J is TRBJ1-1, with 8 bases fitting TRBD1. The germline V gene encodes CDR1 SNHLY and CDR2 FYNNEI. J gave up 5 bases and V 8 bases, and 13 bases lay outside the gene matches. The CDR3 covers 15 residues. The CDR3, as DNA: TGTGCCAGCTCTGGACAGGGAGGGGGACTAACTGAAGCTTTCTTT. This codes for CASSGQGGGLTEAFF.

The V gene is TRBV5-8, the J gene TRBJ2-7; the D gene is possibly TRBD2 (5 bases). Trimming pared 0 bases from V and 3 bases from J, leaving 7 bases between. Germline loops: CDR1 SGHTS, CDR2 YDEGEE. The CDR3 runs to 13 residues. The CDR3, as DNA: TGTGCCAGCAGCTTGGAGAGGGTCTACGAGCAGTACTTC. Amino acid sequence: CASSLERVYEQYF.

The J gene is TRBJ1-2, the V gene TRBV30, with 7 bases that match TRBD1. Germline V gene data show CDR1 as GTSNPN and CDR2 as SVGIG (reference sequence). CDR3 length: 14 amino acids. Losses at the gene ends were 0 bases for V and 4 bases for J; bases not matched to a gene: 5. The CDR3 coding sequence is TGTGCCTGGAGTGTATTGGGGACAGCCTATGGCTACACCTTC. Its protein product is CAWSVLGTAYGYTF.

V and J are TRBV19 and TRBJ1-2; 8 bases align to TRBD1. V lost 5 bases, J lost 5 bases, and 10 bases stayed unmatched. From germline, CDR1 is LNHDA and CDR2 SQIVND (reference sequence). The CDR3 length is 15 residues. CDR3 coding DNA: TGTGCCAGTAGTTCAGCCCCAGGGGGCGGGTATGGCTACACCTTC. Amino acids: CASSSAPGGGYGYTF.

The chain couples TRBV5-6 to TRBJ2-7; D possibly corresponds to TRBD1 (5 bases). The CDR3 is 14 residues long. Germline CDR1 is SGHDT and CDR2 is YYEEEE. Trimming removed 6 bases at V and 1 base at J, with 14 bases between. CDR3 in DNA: TGTGCCAGCACCCTAGGACACTCGTCCTACGAGCAGTACTTC. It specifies CASTLGHSSYEQYF. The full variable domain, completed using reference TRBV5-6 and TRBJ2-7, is DAGVTQSPTHLIKTRGQQVTLRCSPKSGHDTVSWYQQALGQGPQFIFQYYEEEERQRGNFPDRFSGHQFPNYSSELNVNALLLGDSALYLCASTLGHSSYEQYFGPGTRLTVT.

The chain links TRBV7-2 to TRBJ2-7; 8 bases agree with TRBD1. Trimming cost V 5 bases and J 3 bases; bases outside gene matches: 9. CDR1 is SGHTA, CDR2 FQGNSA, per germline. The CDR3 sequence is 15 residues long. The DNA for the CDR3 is TGTGCCAGCAGCCCAAAAGGGGACAGGAGCTACGAGCAGTACTTC. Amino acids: CASSPKGDRSYEQYF.

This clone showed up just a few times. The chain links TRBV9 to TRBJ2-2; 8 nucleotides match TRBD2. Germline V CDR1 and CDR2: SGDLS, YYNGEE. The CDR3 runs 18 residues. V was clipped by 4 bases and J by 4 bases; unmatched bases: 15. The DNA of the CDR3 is TGTGCCAGCAGCCCTGGGGTTAGCGGGACTACCGGCACCGGGGAGCTGTTTTTT. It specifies CASSPGVSGTTGTGELFF.

In nucleotides, the CDR3 is TGTGCCAGCAGTTACGGTTGGCACAGTGCGGAGACCCAGTACTTC. It specifies CASSYGWHSAETQYF. J is TRBJ2-5 and V is TRBV6-5; D is unclear. The CDR3 totals 15 residues. V was trimmed by 2 bases and J by 5 bases, leaving 15 bases between them. The germline gives CDR1 MNHEY, CDR2 SVGAGI.

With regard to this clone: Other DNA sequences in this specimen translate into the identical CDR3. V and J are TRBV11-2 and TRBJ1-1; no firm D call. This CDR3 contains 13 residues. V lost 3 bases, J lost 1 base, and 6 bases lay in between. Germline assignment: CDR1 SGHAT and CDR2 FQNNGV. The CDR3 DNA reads TGTGCCAGCAGCTTGGAGGGGAACACTGAAGCTTTCTTT. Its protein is CASSLEGNTEAFF.

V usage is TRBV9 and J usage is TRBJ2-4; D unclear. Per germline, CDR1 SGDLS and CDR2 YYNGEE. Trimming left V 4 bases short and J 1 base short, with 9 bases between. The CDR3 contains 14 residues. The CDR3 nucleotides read TGTGCCAGCAGCCCCCCGTTTGCCAAAAACATTCAGTACTTC. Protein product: CASSPPFAKNIQYF.

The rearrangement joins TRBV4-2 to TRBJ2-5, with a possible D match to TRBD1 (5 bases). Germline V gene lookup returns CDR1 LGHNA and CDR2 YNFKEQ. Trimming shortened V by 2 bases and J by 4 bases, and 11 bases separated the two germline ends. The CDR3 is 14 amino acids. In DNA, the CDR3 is TGTGCCAGCAGCCAAAGGCAGGGTGGAGAGACCCAGTACTTC. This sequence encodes CASSQRQGGETQYF.

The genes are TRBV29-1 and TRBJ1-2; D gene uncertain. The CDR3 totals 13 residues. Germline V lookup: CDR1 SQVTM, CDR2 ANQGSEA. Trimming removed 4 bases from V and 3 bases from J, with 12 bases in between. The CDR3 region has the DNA TGCAGCGTTGGCCGTCGAGTTGACTATGGCTACACCTTC. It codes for CSVGRRVDYGYTF.

The CDR3 loop is CASSIDGGSYEQYF. CDR3 DNA: TGTGCCAGTAGTATAGACGGGGGTTCCTACGAGCAGTACTTC. This rearrangement joins TRBV19 to TRBJ2-7; tentative D call: TRBD2 (6 bases). CDR3 length equals 14 residues. The germline V gene encodes CDR1 LNHDA and CDR2 SQIVND (reference sequence). V was shortened by 0 bases and J by 1 base, with 7 bases between the two germline ends.

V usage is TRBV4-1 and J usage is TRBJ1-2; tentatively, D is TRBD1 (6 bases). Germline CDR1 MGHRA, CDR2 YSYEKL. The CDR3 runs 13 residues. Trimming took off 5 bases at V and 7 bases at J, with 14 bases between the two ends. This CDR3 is CASSALGAAGYTF. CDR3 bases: TGCGCCAGCAGCGCACTGGGGGCGGCTGGCTACACCTTC.

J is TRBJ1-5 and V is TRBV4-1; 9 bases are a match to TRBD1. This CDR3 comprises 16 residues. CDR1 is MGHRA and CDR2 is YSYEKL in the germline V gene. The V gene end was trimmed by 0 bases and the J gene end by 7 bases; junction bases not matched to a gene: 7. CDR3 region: CASSQEGQGSAQPQHF. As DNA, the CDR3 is TGCGCCAGCAGCCAAGAGGGACAGGGTTCGGCGCAGCCCCAGCATTTT.

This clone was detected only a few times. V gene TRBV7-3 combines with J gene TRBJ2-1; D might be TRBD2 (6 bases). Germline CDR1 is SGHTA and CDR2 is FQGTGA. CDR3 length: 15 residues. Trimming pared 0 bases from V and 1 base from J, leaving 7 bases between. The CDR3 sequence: CASSLTGSSYNEQFF. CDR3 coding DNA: TGTGCCAGCAGCTTAACCGGGAGTTCCTACAATGAGCAGTTCTTC.